The sequence of this TCR beta chain was determined in a study of T cell responses to AZD1222 COVID-19 vaccine. Study conclusions and caveats: There were repertoire samples only from the period after the peak T cell response. A rise in Spike-specific TCR breadth and depth followed two AZD1222 doses.

As concerns this clone: Its matching antigen is unknown.

This CDR3 has 14 amino acids. The germline gives CDR1 MNHEY, CDR2 SVGEGT. V was trimmed by 7 bases and J by 5 bases, leaving 17 bases between them. The data were produced by immunoSEQ multiplex PCR, yet TCRdb's version contains in-frame clones alone and is incomplete. The sample holds about 110,000 clones, 70% to 90% seen once. V and J are TRBV6-2 or TRBV6-3 and TRBJ1-1; TRBD1 might be the D (5 bases). This TCR was sampled from an adult who received the AZD1222 COVID-19 vaccine. Sequencing used peripheral blood, obtained 28 days after the second AZD1222 dose. This CDR3 is CASTPTGTTTEAFF. The CDR3 DNA reads as TGTGCCAGCACCCCGACCGGGACTACAACTGAAGCTTTCTTT.